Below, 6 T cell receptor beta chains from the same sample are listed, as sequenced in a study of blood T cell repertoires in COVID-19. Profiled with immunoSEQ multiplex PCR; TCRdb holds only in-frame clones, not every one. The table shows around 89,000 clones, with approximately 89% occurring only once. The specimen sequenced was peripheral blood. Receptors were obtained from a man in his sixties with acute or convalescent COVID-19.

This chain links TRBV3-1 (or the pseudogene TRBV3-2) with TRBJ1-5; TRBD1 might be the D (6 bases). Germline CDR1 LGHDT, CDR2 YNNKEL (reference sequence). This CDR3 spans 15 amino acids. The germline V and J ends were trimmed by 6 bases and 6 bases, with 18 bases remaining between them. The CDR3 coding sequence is TGTGCCAGCAGTCCAACGGGCAGGGGCACTCAGCCCCAGCATTTT. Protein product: CASSPTGRGTQPQHF.

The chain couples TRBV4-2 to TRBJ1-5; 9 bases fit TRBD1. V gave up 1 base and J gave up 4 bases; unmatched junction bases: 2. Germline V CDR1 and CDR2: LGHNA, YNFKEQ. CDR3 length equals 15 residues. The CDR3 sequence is CASSQVGTGNQPQHF. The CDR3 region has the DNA TGTGCCAGCAGCCAAGTAGGGACAGGGAATCAGCCCCAGCATTTT.

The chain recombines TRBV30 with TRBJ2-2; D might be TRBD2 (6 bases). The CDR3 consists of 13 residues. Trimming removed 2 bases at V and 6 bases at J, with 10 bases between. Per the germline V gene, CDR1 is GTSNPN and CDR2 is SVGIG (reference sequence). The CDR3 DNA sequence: TGTGCCTGGAGTATAGGCGGGGCCGGGGAGCTGTTTTTT. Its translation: CAWSIGGAGELFF.

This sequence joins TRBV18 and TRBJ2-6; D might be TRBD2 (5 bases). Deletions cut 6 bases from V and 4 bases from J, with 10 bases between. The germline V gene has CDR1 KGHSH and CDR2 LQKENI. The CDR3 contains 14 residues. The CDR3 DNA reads TGTGCCAGCTCCGGGGTTTCGGGGGCCAACGTCCTGACTTTC. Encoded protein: CASSGVSGANVLTF.

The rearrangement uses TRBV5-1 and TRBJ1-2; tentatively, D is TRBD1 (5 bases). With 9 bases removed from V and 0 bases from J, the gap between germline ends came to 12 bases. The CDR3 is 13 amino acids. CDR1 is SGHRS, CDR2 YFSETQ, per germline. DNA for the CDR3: TGCGCCACCCAGACAGCCCCTAACTATGGCTACACCTTC. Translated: CATQTAPNYGYTF.

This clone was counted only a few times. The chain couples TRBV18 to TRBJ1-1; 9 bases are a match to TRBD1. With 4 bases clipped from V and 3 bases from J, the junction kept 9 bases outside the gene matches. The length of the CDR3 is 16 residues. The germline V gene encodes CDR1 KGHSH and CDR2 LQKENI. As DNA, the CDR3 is TGTGCCAGCTCACTGTCCCCCGACAGGGGGGACACTGAAGCTTTCTTT. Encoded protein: CASSLSPDRGDTEAFF.